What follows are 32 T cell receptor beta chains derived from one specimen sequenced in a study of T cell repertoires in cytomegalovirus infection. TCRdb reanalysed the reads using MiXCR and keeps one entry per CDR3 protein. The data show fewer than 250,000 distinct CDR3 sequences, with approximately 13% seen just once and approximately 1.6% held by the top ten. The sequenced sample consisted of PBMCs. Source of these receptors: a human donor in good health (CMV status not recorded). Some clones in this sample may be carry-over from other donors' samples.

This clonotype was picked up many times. The CDR3 protein is CASSLVGGSAYNEQFF. CDR3 nucleotide sequence: TGTGCCAGCAGCTTAGTTGGCGGGAGCGCCTACAATGAGCAGTTCTTC. This chain connects TRBV7-8 to TRBJ2-1; 7 bases are a match to TRBD2. Germline-derived CDR1 and CDR2 are SGHVS and FQNEAQ. CDR3 size: 16 residues. Trimming at V came to 1 base and at J to 2 bases, leaving 5 bases not matched to a gene.

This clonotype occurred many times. CDR3 nucleotide sequence: TGTGCCAGCAGCCCCGAAGGGGCGCTGAGCTCCTACGAGCAGTACTTC. Translating gives CASSPEGALSSYEQYF. The V gene is TRBV14, the J gene TRBJ2-7, with D possibly matching TRBD1 (5 bases). The CDR3 runs 16 residues. Trimming shortened V by 4 bases and J by 0 bases, and 16 bases separated the two germline ends. Germline V lookup: CDR1 SGHDN, CDR2 FVKESK.

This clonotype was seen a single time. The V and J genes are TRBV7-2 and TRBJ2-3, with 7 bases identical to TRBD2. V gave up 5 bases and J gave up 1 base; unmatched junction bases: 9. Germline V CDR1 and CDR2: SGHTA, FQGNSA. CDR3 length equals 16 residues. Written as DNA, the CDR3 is TGTGCCAGCAGCACAACGTGGGGGGGGGGCACAGATACGCAGTATTTT. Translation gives CASSTTWGGGTDTQYF.

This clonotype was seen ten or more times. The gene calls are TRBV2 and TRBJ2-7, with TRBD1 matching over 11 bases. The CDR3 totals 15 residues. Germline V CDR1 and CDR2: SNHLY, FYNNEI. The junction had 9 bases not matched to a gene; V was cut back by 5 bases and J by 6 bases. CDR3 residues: CASSRTPGQGGEQYF. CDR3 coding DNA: TGTGCCAGCAGTCGAACTCCGGGACAGGGGGGCGAGCAGTACTTC.

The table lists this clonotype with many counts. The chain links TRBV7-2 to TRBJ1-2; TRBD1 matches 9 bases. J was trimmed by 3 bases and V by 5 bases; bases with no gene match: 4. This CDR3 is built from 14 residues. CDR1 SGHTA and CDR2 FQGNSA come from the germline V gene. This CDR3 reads CASSKDRGDYGYTF. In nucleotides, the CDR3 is TGTGCCAGCAGCAAGGACAGGGGAGACTATGGCTACACCTTC.

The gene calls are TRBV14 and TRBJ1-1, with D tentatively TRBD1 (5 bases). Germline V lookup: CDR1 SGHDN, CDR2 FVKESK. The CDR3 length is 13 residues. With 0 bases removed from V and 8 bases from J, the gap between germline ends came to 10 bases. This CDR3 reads CASSQDSDREAFF. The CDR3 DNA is TGTGCCAGCAGCCAAGATAGCGACAGAGAAGCTTTCTTT. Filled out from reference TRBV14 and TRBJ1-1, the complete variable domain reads EAGVTQFPSHSVIEKGQTVTLRCDPISGHDNLYWYRRVMGKEIKFLLHFVKESKQDESGMPNNRFLAERTGGTYSTLKVQPAELEDSGVYFCASSQDSDREAFFGQGTRLTVV.

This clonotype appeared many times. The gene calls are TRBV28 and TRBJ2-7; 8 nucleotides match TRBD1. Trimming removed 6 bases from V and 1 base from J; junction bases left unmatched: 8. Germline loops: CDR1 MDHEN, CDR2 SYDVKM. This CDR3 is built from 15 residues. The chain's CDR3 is CASSSFGQGSYEQYF. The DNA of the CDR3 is TGTGCCAGCAGCTCCTTTGGACAGGGATCCTACGAGCAGTACTTC. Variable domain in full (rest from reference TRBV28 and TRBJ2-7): DVKVTQSSRYLVKRTGEKVFLECVQDMDHENMFWYRQDPGLGLRLIYFSYDVKMKEKGDIPEGYSVSREKKERFSLILESASTNQTSMYLCASSSFGQGSYEQYFGPGTRLTVT.

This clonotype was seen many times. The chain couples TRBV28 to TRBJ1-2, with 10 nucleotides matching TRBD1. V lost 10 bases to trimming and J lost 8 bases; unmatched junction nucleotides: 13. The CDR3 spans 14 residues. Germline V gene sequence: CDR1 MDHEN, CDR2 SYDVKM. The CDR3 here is CANGDRGLVGGYTF. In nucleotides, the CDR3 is TGTGCCAACGGGGACAGGGGTCTTGTAGGCGGCTACACCTTC.

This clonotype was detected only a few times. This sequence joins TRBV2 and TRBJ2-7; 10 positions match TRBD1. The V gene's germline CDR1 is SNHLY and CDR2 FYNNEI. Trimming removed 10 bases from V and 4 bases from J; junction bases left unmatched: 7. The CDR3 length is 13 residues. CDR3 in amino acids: CATTDRGAYEQYF. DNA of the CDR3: TGTGCCACGACGGACAGGGGGGCTTACGAGCAGTACTTC.

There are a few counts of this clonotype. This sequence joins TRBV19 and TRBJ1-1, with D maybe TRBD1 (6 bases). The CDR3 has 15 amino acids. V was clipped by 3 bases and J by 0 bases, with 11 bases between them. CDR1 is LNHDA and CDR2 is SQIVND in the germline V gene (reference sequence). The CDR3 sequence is CASSIRDTVNTEAFF. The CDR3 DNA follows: TGTGCCAGTAGTATCCGGGACACGGTGAACACTGAAGCTTTCTTT.

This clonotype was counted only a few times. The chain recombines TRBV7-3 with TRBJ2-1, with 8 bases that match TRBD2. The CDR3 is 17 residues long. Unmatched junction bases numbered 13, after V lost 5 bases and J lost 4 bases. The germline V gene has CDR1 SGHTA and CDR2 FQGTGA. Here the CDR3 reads CASSPRPSSGSYNEQFF. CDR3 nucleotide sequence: TGTGCCAGCAGCCCTCGGCCCTCTAGCGGGTCTTACAATGAGCAGTTCTTC. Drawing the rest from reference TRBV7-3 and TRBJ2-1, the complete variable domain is GAGVSQTPSNKVTEKGKYVELRCDPISGHTALYWYRQSLGQGPEFLIYFQGTGAADDSGLPNDRFFAVRPEGSVSTLKIQRTERGDSAVYLCASSPRPSSGSYNEQFFGPGTRLTVL.

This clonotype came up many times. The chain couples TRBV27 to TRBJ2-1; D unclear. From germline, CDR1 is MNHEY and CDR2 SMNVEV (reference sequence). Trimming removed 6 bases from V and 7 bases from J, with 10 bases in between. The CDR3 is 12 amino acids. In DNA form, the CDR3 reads TGTGCCAGCAGAACAACAGCGAATGAGCAGTTCTTC. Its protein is CASRTTANEQFF.

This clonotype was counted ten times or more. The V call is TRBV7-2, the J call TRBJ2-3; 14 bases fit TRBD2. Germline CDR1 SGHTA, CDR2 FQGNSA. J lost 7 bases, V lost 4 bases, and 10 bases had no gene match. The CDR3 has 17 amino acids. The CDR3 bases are TGTGCCAGCAGCTCCTCCAGACTAGCGGGGGGGGGGAATACGCAGTATTTT. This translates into CASSSSRLAGGGNTQYF.

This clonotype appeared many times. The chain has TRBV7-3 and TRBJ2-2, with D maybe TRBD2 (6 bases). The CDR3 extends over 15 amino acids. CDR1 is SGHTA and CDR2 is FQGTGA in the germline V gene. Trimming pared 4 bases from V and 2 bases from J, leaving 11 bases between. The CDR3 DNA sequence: TGTGCCAGCAGCTCGGGACTTCCTAACACCGGGGAGCTGTTTTTT. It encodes CASSSGLPNTGELFF.

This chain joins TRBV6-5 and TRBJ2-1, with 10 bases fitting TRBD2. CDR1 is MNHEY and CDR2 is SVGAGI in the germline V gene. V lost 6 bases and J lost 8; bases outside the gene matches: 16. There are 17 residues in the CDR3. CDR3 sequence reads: CASRSLGSGGAWHEQFF. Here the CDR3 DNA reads TGTGCCAGCAGGTCCCTCGGCAGCGGGGGGGCCTGGCATGAGCAGTTCTTC.

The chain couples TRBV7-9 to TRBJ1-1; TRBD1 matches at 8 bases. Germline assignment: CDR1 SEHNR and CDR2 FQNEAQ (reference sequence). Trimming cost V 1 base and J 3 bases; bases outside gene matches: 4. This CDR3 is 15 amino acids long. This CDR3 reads CASSLVGQVDTEAFF. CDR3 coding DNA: TGTGCCAGCAGCTTAGTGGGACAGGTTGACACTGAAGCTTTCTTT.

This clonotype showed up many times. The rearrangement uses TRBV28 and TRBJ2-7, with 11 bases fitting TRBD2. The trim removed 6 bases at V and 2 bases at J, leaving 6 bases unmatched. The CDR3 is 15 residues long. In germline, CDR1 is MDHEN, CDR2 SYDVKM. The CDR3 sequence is CASSLTSGSAYEQYF. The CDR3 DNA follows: TGTGCCAGCAGCCTCACTAGCGGGAGTGCCTACGAGCAGTACTTC.

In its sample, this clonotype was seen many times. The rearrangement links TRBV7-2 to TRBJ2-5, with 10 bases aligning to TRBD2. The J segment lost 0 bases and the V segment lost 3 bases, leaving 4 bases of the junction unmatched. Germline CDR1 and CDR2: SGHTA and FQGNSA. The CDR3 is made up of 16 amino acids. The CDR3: CASSLELAGNQETQYF. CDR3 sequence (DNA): TGTGCCAGCAGCTTGGAACTAGCGGGGAACCAAGAGACCCAGTACTTC.

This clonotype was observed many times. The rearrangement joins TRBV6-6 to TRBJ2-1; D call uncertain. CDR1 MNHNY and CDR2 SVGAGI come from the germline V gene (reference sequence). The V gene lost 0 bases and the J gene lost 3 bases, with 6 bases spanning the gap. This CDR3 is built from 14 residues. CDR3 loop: CASSYSLDYNEQFF. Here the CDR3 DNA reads TGTGCCAGCAGTTACTCCTTGGACTACAATGAGCAGTTCTTC.

The CDR3 sequence: CASSYSREQPQHF. CDR3 DNA sequence: TGTGCCAGCAGTTACTCGAGAGAGCAGCCCCAGCATTTT. The chain couples TRBV6-6 to TRBJ1-5; D ambiguous. Germline V gives CDR1 MNHNY, CDR2 SVGAGI (reference sequence). This CDR3 has 13 residues. V lost 0 bases, J lost 7 bases, and 7 bases lay in between.

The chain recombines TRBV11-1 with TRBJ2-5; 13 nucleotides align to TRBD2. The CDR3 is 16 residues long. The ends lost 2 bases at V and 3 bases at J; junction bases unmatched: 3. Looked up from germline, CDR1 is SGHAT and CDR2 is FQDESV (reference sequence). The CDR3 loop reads CASSLSTSGGEETQYF. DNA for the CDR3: TGTGCCAGCAGCTTAAGCACTAGCGGGGGGGAAGAGACCCAGTACTTC.

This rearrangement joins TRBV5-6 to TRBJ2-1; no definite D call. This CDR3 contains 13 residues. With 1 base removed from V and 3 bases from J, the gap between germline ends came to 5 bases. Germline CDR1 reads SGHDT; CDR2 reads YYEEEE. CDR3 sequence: CASSLTDYNEQFF. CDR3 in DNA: TGTGCCAGCAGCTTGACGGACTACAATGAGCAGTTCTTC.

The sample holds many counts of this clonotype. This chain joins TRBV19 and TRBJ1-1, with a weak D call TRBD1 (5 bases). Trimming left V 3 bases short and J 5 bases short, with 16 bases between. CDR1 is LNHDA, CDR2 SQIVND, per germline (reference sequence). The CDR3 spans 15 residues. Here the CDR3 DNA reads TGTGCCAGTAGTATTCAGGACCAGGGCGGGACTGAAGCTTTCTTT. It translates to CASSIQDQGGTEAFF.

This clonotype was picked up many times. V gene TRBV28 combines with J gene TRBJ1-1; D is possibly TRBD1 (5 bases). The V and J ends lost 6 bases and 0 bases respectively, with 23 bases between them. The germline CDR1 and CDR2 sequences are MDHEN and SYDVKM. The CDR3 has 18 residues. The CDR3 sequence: CASSPPGRTYLMNTEAFF. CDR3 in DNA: TGTGCCAGCAGCCCGCCGGGACGGACGTACTTAATGAACACTGAAGCTTTCTTT. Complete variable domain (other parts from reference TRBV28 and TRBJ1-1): DVKVTQSSRYLVKRTGEKVFLECVQDMDHENMFWYRQDPGLGLRLIYFSYDVKMKEKGDIPEGYSVSREKKERFSLILESASTNQTSMYLCASSPPGRTYLMNTEAFFGQGTRLTVV.

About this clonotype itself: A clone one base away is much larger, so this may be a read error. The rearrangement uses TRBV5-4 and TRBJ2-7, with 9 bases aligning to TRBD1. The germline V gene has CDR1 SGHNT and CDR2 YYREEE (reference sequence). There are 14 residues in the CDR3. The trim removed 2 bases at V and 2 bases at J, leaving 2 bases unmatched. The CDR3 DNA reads TGTGCCAGCAGCTTTGGGACAGGGACCTACGAGCAGTACTTC. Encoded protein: CASSFGTGTYEQYF.

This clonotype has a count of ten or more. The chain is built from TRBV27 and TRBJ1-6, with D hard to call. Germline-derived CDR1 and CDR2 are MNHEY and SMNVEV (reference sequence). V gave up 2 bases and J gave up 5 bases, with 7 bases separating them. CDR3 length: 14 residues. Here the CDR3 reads CASSLRNNNSPLHF. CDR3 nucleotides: TGTGCCAGCAGTTTAAGAAACAATAATTCACCCCTCCACTTT.

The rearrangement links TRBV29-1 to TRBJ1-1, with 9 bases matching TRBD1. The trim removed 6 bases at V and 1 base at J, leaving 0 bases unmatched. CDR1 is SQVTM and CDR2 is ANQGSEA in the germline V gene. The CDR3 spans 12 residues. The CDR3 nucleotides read TGCAGCGTGGACAGGGGGAACACTGAAGCTTTCTTT. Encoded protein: CSVDRGNTEAFF.

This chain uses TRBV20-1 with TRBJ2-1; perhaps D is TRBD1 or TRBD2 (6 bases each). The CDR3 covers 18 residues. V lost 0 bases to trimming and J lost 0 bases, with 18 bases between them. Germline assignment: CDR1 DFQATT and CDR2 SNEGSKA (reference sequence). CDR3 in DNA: TGCAGTGCTAGAGATTCTAGGGTGGGGGGCGGCTCCTACAATGAGCAGTTCTTC. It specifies CSARDSRVGGGSYNEQFF.

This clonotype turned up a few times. CDR3 nucleotide sequence: TGTGCCAGCAGTTTCCAGGGGGGGAATTCACCCCTCCACTTT. Translating it yields CASSFQGGNSPLHF. The chain employs TRBV12-3 or TRBV12-4 and TRBJ1-6, with 7 bases identical to TRBD1. The ends lost 3 bases at V and 7 bases at J; junction bases unmatched: 3. This CDR3 region has 14 residues.

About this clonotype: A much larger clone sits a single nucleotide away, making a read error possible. The CDR3 reads CASSRGTSGVQETQYF. For the CDR3, the DNA is TGTGCCAGCAGTCGTGGGACTAGCGGGGTCCAAGAGACCCAGTACTTC. The genes are TRBV27 and TRBJ2-5, with 13 bases aligning to TRBD2. This CDR3 region has 16 residues. After removal of 5 bases from V and 1 base from J, the junction contained 4 bases not matched to a gene. From germline, CDR1 is MNHEY and CDR2 SMNVEV (reference sequence).

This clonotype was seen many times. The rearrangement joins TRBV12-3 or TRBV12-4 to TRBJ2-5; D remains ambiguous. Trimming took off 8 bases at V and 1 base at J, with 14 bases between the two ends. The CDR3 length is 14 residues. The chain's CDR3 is CASSDEGPQETQYF. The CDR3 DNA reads TGTGCCAGCTCCGATGAAGGACCCCAAGAGACCCAGTACTTC.

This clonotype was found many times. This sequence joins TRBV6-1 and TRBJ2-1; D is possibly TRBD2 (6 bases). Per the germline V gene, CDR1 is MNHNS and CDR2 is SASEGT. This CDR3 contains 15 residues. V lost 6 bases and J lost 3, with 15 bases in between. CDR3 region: CASSEGLLIYNEQFF. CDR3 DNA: TGTGCCAGCAGCGAGGGACTGCTCATCTACAATGAGCAGTTCTTC.